The entry below gives a single TCR beta chain sequence along with its context. Its antigen is not yet known. No much larger clone is present one base from it, and per-base qualities are unavailable. The source of the sample is a study of T cell changes during pregnancy in multiple sclerosis (dated by TCRdb to between 2019 and 2020). For the wider study: The study looked at changes in the T cell repertoire across pregnancy in women with multiple sclerosis.

Library prep was done by the immunoSEQ multiplex PCR assay. In TCRdb, the immuneACCESS table is reduced to in-frame sequences with V and J assigned. These tables do not hold every clone; where another copy was compared, an unresolved V gene accounts for under half, and the others remain unexplained. The sample includes 93,000 or so clones, with about 90% observed a single time. About 0.88% of the sample belongs to the ten largest clones. V is cut by 3 bases and J by 0 bases, and the space between the germline ends is 15 bases. CDR3 length: 17 amino acids, cysteine to phenylalanine. The DNA shown is the 51-base CDR3, in frame from base 1. CDR1 MDHEN and CDR2 SYDVKM are derived from the germline V gene.

The sample in question was peripheral blood, obtained after pregnancy. The receptor comes from a female donor with multiple sclerosis, enrolled in a pregnancy study. The sequence links TRBV28 to TRBJ1-5; the best D guess is TRBD1, with 5 bases matching. The DNA sequence reads TGTGCCAGCAGTTTGGGAAGGGGAACATTTAGCAATCAGCCCCAGCATTTT. Translated, this is CASSLGRGTFSNQPQHF.